The 6 T cell receptor beta chains below come from one sample, sequenced in a study of early T cells in non-severe SARS-CoV-2 infection. TCRdb used MiXCR to reprocess the 5' RACE reads, holding one entry per CDR3 protein. The sample has approximately 15,000 distinct CDR3 sequences, more than 5.5% seen once. The sequences come from whole blood, collected at baseline. The receptors originated from an adult who was a healthcare worker with PCR-confirmed SARS-CoV-2 infection or an uninfected control (not recorded which).

The chain couples TRBV5-1 to TRBJ1-1, with TRBD1 matching 7 bases. The CDR3 is made up of 14 amino acids. V lost 4 bases and J lost 0; bases outside the gene matches: 3. Germline V gene data show CDR1 as SGHRS and CDR2 as YFSETQ. CDR3 nucleotides: TGCGCCAGCAGCGGGGGACAGTTGAACACTGAAGCTTTCTTT. This translates into CASSGGQLNTEAFF.

This clonotype was observed a handful of times. The CDR3 loop reads CASSLGQGSSYEQYF. CDR3 nucleotides: TGCGCCAGCAGCTTGGGGCAGGGGAGCTCCTACGAGCAGTACTTC. V is TRBV5-1 and J is TRBJ2-7, with a weak D call TRBD1 (6 bases). V lost 0 bases to trimming and J lost 0 bases, with 10 bases between them. CDR1 and CDR2 from the germline V gene are SGHRS and YFSETQ. The CDR3 runs 15 residues.

The V call is TRBV21-1, the J call TRBJ2-1; the table assigns TRBD1, which was not confirmed against the DNA. TRBV21-1 is noted as a pseudogene. This CDR3 is built from 15 residues. The CDR3 region is CASSPRDREWNEQFF. In DNA form, the CDR3 reads TGTGCCAGCAGCCCCCGGGACAGGGAATGGAATGAGCAGTTCTTC.

This clonotype was counted ten times or more. The gene calls are TRBV4-3 and TRBJ1-2, with TRBD1 matching 8 bases. J gave up 4 bases and V 0 bases, and 4 bases lay outside the gene matches. The length of the CDR3 is 15 residues. Germline V gives CDR1 LGHNA, CDR2 YSLEER. CDR3 sequence: CASSQDRTGSYGYTF. The CDR3 DNA reads as TGCGCCAGCAGCCAAGATCGGACAGGGAGCTATGGCTACACCTTC.

This clonotype was recorded at least ten times. The chain combines TRBV5-1 with TRBJ1-6; 8 bases are shared with TRBD1. The CDR3 is 19 residues long. Germline CDR1 SGHRS, CDR2 YFSETQ. V was pared by 2 bases and J by 6 bases, with 16 bases of the junction left unmatched. CDR3 coding DNA: TGCGCCAGCAGCTTCGTTTTTTCCGAACAACAGGGGGGTAATTCACCCCTCCACTTT. Translated: CASSFVFSEQQGGNSPLHF. The variable domain in full, with the rest retrieved from reference TRBV5-1 and TRBJ1-6, is KAGVTQTPRYLIKTRGQQVTLSCSPISGHRSVSWYQQTPGQGLQFLFEYFSETQRNKGNFPGRFSGRQFSNSRSEMNVSTLELGDSALYLCASSFVFSEQQGGNSPLHFGNGTRLTVT.

This chain connects TRBV4-1 to TRBJ1-1; D gene ambiguous. Deletions cut 2 bases from V and 3 bases from J, with 10 bases between. From germline, CDR1 is MGHRA and CDR2 YSYEKL. The CDR3 has 14 residues. CDR3 DNA sequence: TGCGCCAGCAGCCAATTTTCGGGGTACACTGAAGCTTTCTTT. This codes for CASSQFSGYTEAFF.